The present T cell receptor beta chain was sequenced within a study of blood T cell repertoires in COVID-19. On the study more broadly: PBMCs, B-cell-depleted T cells, or T cells were the source of the cDNA or gDNA that made up the material.

Participants were aged about 18 to 100 years from about 25 US areas. Assignment of participants to cohorts was predicated upon participant-reported clinical history. Per the original methods: Reference gene primer amplification in the assay estimated nucleated cell counts. The assay was immunoSEQ multiplex PCR, and TCRdb's table has in-frame clones only and misses some. That table supplies the V and J calls and clone size; D and trimming were determined from the DNA. The sample includes around 140,000 clones, about nine tenths of them seen just once. Germline CDR1 is PRHDT and CDR2 is FYEKMQ (reference sequence). V was pared by 5 bases and J by 10 bases, with 17 bases between. The CDR3 totals 13 residues.

V gene TRBV13 combines with J gene TRBJ1-1; TRBD1 might be the D (5 bases). This TCR derives from a man in his forties or fifties who had recovered from COVID-19. The sample was PBMCs or T cells enriched from blood (not recorded which). The CDR3, as DNA: TGTGCCAGCAGCCTACTCGAAGGGGTTGGAGCTTTCTTT. It yields the protein CASSLLEGVGAFF.